This T cell receptor (beta chain) was captured by sequencing in a study of T cell repertoires in cytomegalovirus infection. The overall study: The public TCR beta signatures pointed to both CMV infection and matching HLA type. Study-wide findings and caveats: Summed frequency of public TCR beta families distinguished CMV carriers with the relevant HLA.

TCRdb re-called the reads with MiXCR, one entry per CDR3 protein. The repertoire holds 250,000 to 350,000 distinct CDR3 sequences, with roughly 26% as singletons. Regarding this clonotype: The antigen is undetermined.

Germline-derived CDR1 and CDR2 are SEHNR and FQNEAQ (reference sequence). J gave up 9 bases and V 0 bases, and 10 bases lay outside the gene matches. CDR3 size: 17 residues. What was sequenced was PBMCs. The chain has TRBV7-9 and TRBJ1-6; 8 bases map to TRBD1. This TCR came from a human donor in good health (CMV status not recorded). Some clones in this sample may be carry-over from other donors' samples. CDR3 protein: CASSLATPGGAGSPLHF. CDR3 in DNA: TGTGCCAGCAGCTTAGCAACTCCAGGGGGCGCGGGTTCACCCCTCCACTTT.